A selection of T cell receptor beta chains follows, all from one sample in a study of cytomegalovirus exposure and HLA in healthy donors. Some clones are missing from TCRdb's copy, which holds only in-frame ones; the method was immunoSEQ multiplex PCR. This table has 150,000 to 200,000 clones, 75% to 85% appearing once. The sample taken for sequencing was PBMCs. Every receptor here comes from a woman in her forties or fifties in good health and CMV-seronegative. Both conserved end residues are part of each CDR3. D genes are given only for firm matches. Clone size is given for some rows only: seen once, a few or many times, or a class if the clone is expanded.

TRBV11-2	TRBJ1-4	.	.	CASSFGGAVNEKLFF	TGTGCCAGCAGCTTTGGGGGGGCTGTAAATGAAAAACTGTTTTTT
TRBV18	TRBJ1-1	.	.	CASSTNKYTEAFF	TGTGCCAGCTCAACAAACAAGTACACTGAAGCTTTCTTT
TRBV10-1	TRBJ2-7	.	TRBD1	CASSETDGTGPSYEQYF	TGCGCCAGCAGTGAGACAGACGGGACAGGTCCCTCCTACGAGCAGTACTTC
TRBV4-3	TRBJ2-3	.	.	CASSQGTRRKSTDTQYF	TGCGCCAGCAGCCAAGGGACACGGAGAAAAAGCACAGATACGCAGTATTTT
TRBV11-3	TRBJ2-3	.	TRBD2	CASSLSRGRADTQYF	TGTGCCAGCAGCTTGAGCCGGGGGAGGGCAGATACGCAGTATTTT
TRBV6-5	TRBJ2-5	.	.	CASSYSEHLAQETQYF	TGTGCCAGCAGTTACTCGGAGCACCTAGCCCAAGAGACCCAGTACTTC
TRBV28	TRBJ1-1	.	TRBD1	CASSPQGALTEAFF	TGTGCCAGCAGTCCACAGGGGGCGCTCACTGAAGCTTTCTTT
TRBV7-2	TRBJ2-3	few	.	CASRPGGSTDTQYF	TGTGCCAGCAGACCCGGGGGTAGCACAGATACGCAGTATTTT
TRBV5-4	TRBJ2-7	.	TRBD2	CASSLGTSGIGYEQYF	TGTGCCAGCAGCTTGGGGACTAGCGGGATCGGGTACGAGCAGTACTTC
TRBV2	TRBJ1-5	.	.	CASSGGGMNQPQHF	TGTGCCAGCAGTGGAGGAGGTATGAATCAGCCCCAGCATTTT
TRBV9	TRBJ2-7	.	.	CASSVSASNSEQYF	TGTGCCAGCAGCGTTAGTGCGAGTAACAGCGAGCAGTACTTC
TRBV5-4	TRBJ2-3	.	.	CASRSRDAGTDTQYF	TGTGCCAGCAGAAGCAGGGATGCTGGCACAGATACGCAGTATTTT
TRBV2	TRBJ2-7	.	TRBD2	CASSDPGGGPHEQYF	TGTGCCAGCAGTGATCCCGGGGGAGGGCCCCACGAGCAGTACTTC
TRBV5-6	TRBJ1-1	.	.	CASSLVKSGPMNTEAFF	TGTGCCAGCAGCTTGGTGAAGTCAGGGCCTATGAACACTGAAGCTTTCTTT
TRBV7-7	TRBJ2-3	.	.	CASSREFRDTQYF	TGTGCTAGCAGCCGGGAGTTCAGAGATACGCAGTATTTT
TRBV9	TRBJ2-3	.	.	CASSPLGGRSTDTQYF	TGTGCCAGCAGCCCCCTCGGTGGGAGAAGCACAGATACGCAGTATTTT
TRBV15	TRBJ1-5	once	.	CATSRQGSNQPQHF	TGTGCCACCAGCAGACAGGGGAGCAATCAGCCCCAGCATTTT
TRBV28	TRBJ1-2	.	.	CATRPTVNYGYTF	TGTGCCACACGCCCCACTGTGAACTATGGCTACACCTTC
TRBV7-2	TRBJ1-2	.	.	CASSSAGGYGYTF	TGTGCCAGCAGCTCTGCGGGCGGTTATGGCTACACCTTC
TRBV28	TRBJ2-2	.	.	CASIQGRAGELFF	TGTGCCAGCATCCAGGGGAGGGCCGGGGAGCTGTTTTTT
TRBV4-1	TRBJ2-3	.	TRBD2	CASSQPRTSGASTDTQYF	TGCGCCAGCAGCCAACCCCGGACTAGCGGGGCTAGCACAGATACGCAGTATTTT
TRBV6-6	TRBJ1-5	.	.	CASSYPGEQPQHF	TGTGCCAGCAGTTATCCCGGTGAACAGCCCCAGCATTTT
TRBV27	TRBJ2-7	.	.	CASSWRNSYEQYF	TGTGCCAGCAGTTGGAGGAACTCCTACGAGCAGTACTTC
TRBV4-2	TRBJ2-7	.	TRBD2	CASSQGSGGSYEQYF	TGTGCCAGCAGCCAAGGGTCGGGGGGATCCTACGAGCAGTACTTC
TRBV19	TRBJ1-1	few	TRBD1	CASSRTGPLDTEAFF	TGTGCCAGTAGCCGGACAGGGCCCCTGGACACTGAAGCTTTCTTT
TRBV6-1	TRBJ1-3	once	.	CASSELRPRGWSSGNTIYF	TGTGCCAGCAGTGAACTTAGACCGCGTGGTTGGAGCTCTGGAAACACCATATATTTT
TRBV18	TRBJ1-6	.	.	CASSPPDSSYNSPLHF	TGTGCCAGCTCACCACCGGACAGCTCCTATAATTCACCCCTCCACTTT
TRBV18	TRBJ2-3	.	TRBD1	CASSPGQGTDTQYF	TGTGCCAGCTCACCGGGACAGGGGACAGATACGCAGTATTTT